The rows below give T cell receptor beta chains drawn from one sample of a study of molecular identifiers for immune sequencing clone quantification. TCRdb re-derived calls from the PCR reads in MiXCR, one entry per CDR3 protein. The repertoire consists of under 650,000 distinct CDR3 sequences, with approximately 20% occurring once and the leading ten covering roughly 0.83%. Sequencing input: naive CD8+ T cells from blood, with Jurkat cell RNA spiked in. These TCRs come from a human donor in good health. Some libraries in this study had Jurkat cell RNA spiked in. CDR3s include the opening cysteine and the closing phenylalanine or tryptophan. D genes are given only for firm matches. The size entry is marked missing in some rows and otherwise reads once, few, many or a size class.

CDR3 length: 12; clone size: many; V gene: TRBV7-9; J gene: TRBJ2-1; D gene: .; CDR3 protein: CASSLGQNEQFF; CDR3 DNA: TGTGCCAGCAGCTTAGGCCAGAATGAGCAGTTCTTC
CDR3 length: 15; clone size: many; V gene: TRBV28; J gene: TRBJ1-3; D gene: .; CDR3 protein: CASSLGPGSGNTIYF; CDR3 DNA: TGTGCCAGCAGTTTAGGTCCTGGCTCTGGAAACACCATATATTTT
CDR3 length: 18; clone size: many; V gene: TRBV6-5; J gene: TRBJ2-2; D gene: .; CDR3 protein: CASSYSPYWGKNTGELFF; CDR3 DNA: TGTGCCAGCAGTTACTCGCCCTACTGGGGCAAGAACACCGGGGAGCTGTTTTTT
CDR3 length: 15; clone size: .; V gene: TRBV19; J gene: TRBJ2-7; D gene: .; CDR3 protein: CASSIGTGCSYEQYF; CDR3 DNA: TGTGCCAGTAGTATCGGGACCGGCTGCTCCTACGAGCAGTACTTC
CDR3 length: 15; clone size: many; V gene: TRBV6-2/TRBV6-3; J gene: TRBJ1-5; D gene: .; CDR3 protein: CASSPRGAGDQPQHF; CDR3 DNA: TGTGCCAGCAGTCCTCGTGGGGCAGGCGATCAGCCCCAGCATTTT
CDR3 length: 13; clone size: many; V gene: TRBV29-1; J gene: TRBJ2-3; D gene: .; CDR3 protein: CSHPSILTDTQYF; CDR3 DNA: TGCAGCCACCCCAGTATCTTAACAGATACGCAGTATTTT
CDR3 length: 14; clone size: few; V gene: TRBV20-1; J gene: TRBJ1-3; D gene: .; CDR3 protein: CSALHSEPRNTIYF; CDR3 DNA: TGCAGTGCTCTACACTCGGAACCGCGAAACACCATATATTTT
CDR3 length: 12; clone size: many; V gene: TRBV6-5; J gene: TRBJ1-1; D gene: .; CDR3 protein: CASSYSLGEAFF; CDR3 DNA: TGTGCCAGCAGTTACTCGTTGGGAGAAGCTTTCTTT
CDR3 length: 14; clone size: .; V gene: TRBV15; J gene: TRBJ2-7; D gene: TRBD1; CDR3 protein: CATQITGGSYEQYF; CDR3 DNA: TGTGCCACCCAAATTACAGGGGGCTCTTACGAGCAGTACTTC
CDR3 length: 13; clone size: many; V gene: TRBV9; J gene: TRBJ1-2; D gene: .; CDR3 protein: CASSMDDSYGYTF; CDR3 DNA: TGTGCCAGCAGCATGGACGATAGCTATGGCTACACCTTC
CDR3 length: 15; clone size: many; V gene: TRBV5-1; J gene: TRBJ2-2; D gene: TRBD1; CDR3 protein: CASSAGQGNTGELFF; CDR3 DNA: TGCGCCAGCAGCGCGGGACAGGGGAACACCGGGGAGCTGTTTTTT
CDR3 length: 15; clone size: few; V gene: TRBV28; J gene: TRBJ2-7; D gene: TRBD1; CDR3 protein: CASTLDRGRAYEQYF; CDR3 DNA: TGTGCCAGCACCTTGGACAGGGGGCGCGCCTACGAGCAGTACTTC
CDR3 length: 13; clone size: few; V gene: TRBV20-1; J gene: TRBJ2-7; D gene: .; CDR3 protein: CSAKDINSYEQYF; CDR3 DNA: TGCAGTGCAAAGGACATTAACTCCTACGAGCAGTACTTC
CDR3 length: 13; clone size: many; V gene: TRBV12-3/TRBV12-4; J gene: TRBJ2-3; D gene: .; CDR3 protein: CASSLRTEDTQYF; CDR3 DNA: TGTGCCAGCAGTCTGAGGACAGAGGATACGCAGTATTTT
CDR3 length: 11; clone size: many; V gene: TRBV20-1; J gene: TRBJ2-1; D gene: .; CDR3 protein: CSAQRVNEQFF; CDR3 DNA: TGCAGTGCTCAGAGAGTGAATGAGCAGTTCTTC